Below are 14 T cell receptor beta chains sequenced from a single sample in a study of read filtering for tumor transcriptome and immune sequencing. Molecular barcoded adaptors covering alpha/delta and beta/gamma chains were used on roughly 400 ng RNA. TCRdb reprocessed the reads with MiXCR, giving one entry per CDR3 protein. The sample holds roughly 18,000 distinct CDR3 sequences, roughly a fifth seen once. Sequenced input: a population of CD138-negative cells sorted from bone marrow. These receptors all stem from a donor aged 40 or older with multiple myeloma.

The CDR3 nucleotides are TGTGCCAGCACTCGGCTACAGAGACCTTCTGGGGCCAACGTCCTGACTTTC. As protein: CASTRLQRPSGANVLTF. The V call is TRBV9, the J call TRBJ2-6; no definite D call. The germline gives CDR1 SGDLS, CDR2 YYNGEE. The ends were cut back, 6 bases at V and 1 base at J, with 17 bases in the middle. The CDR3 loop spans 17 amino acids.

Comments on this clonotype: One end of the junction does not line up with germline, which may come from a read error. The rearrangement links TRBV19 to TRBJ2-1; D is unresolved. Germline CDR1 LNHDA, CDR2 SQIVND (reference sequence). This CDR3 contains 15 residues. The CDR3 reads CACSIAPATYNEQFF. The CDR3 bases are TGTGCCTGTAGTATCGCTCCAGCGACCTACAATGAGCAGTTCTTC.

This clonotype has ten or more counts. The genes are TRBV9 and TRBJ2-3; D tentatively reads TRBD1 or TRBD2 (7 bases each). From germline, CDR1 is SGDLS and CDR2 YYNGEE. V was pared by 7 bases and J by 3 bases, with 18 bases between. The CDR3 runs 15 residues. CDR3 coding DNA: TGTGCCAGCGGAGGGGGCGGGAGCATGACAGATACGCAGTATTTT. Translation: CASGGGGSMTDTQYF.

The chain couples TRBV28 to TRBJ1-5; D call uncertain. Germline assignment: CDR1 MDHEN and CDR2 SYDVKM. Trimming shortened V by 7 bases and J by 3 bases, and 22 bases separated the two germline ends. The CDR3 loop spans 17 amino acids. The DNA of the CDR3 is TGTGCCAGCACCGAACCGTCGGGAGGGATAGACAATCAGCCCCAGCATTTT. It yields the protein CASTEPSGGIDNQPQHF.

V is TRBV10-3 and J is TRBJ2-7; maybe TRBD1 (6 bases). In germline, CDR1 is ENHRY, CDR2 SYGVKD. V was trimmed by 4 bases and J by 0 bases, leaving 10 bases between them. The length of the CDR3 is 14 residues. The CDR3: CAISGQAGSYEQYF. In DNA form, the CDR3 reads TGTGCCATCAGTGGACAGGCGGGCTCCTACGAGCAGTACTTC.

This clonotype rates as large. The chain carries TRBV29-1 and TRBJ2-1; D call uncertain. Trimming took off 6 bases at V and 5 bases at J, with 14 bases between the two ends. This CDR3 has 13 amino acids. CDR1 SQVTM and CDR2 ANQGSEA come from the germline V gene. In nucleotides, the CDR3 is TGCAGCGTCTTGAAGATCGGAGACAATGAGCAGTTCTTC. Translating gives CSVLKIGDNEQFF.

There are many counts of this clonotype. This rearrangement joins TRBV18 to TRBJ1-1; D is ambiguous. The length of the CDR3 is 13 residues. Germline CDR1 and CDR2: KGHSH and LQKENI. Trimming took 1 base from V and 4 from J, leaving 7 bases between them. The CDR3 here is CASSPQGSTEAFF. CDR3 DNA sequence: TGTGCCAGCTCACCACAAGGGAGCACTGAAGCTTTCTTT.

V is TRBV30 and J is TRBJ1-1; D remains unclear. Trimming shortened V by 3 bases and J by 0 bases, and 8 bases separated the two germline ends. The CDR3 has 13 amino acids. Germline lookup yields CDR1 GTSNPN and CDR2 SVGIG (reference sequence). CDR3 bases: TGTGCCTGGAGGCCAATATTGAACACTGAAGCTTTCTTT. This gives the protein CAWRPILNTEAFF.

This clonotype was detected ten times or more. The chain recombines TRBV7-9 with TRBJ2-2, with 15 bases aligning to TRBD2. CDR3 length equals 16 residues. The germline gives CDR1 SEHNR, CDR2 FQNEAQ (reference sequence). V gave up 11 bases and J gave up 5 bases; unmatched junction bases: 9. DNA for the CDR3: TGTGCCTACGAGGGGACTAGCGGGAGGACGACCGGGGAGCTGTTTTTT. Encoded protein: CAYEGTSGRTTGELFF.

This clonotype was seen a handful of times. DNA for the CDR3: TGTGCCAGCAGTGATTCGACAGGGGATGAGACCCAGTACTTC. Protein: CASSDSTGDETQYF. This chain connects TRBV25-1 to TRBJ2-5; 8 nucleotides match TRBD1. J gave up 5 bases and V 3 bases, and 5 bases lay outside the gene matches. Germline V gene data show CDR1 as MGHDK and CDR2 as SYGVNS. The CDR3 has 14 amino acids. Supplemented by reference TRBV25-1 and TRBJ2-5, the full variable domain reads EADIYQTPRYLVIGTGKKITLECSQTMGHDKMYWYQQDPGMELHLIHYSYGVNSTEKGDLSSESTVSRIRTEHFPLTLESARPSHTSQYLCASSDSTGDETQYFGPGTRLLVL.

This clonotype was seen at least ten times. The chain combines TRBV28 with TRBJ2-7, with 10 positions matching TRBD1. The V gene's germline CDR1 is MDHEN and CDR2 SYDVKM. After removal of 6 bases from V and 4 bases from J, the junction contained 9 bases not matched to a gene. This CDR3 comprises 15 residues. The CDR3 region has the DNA TGTGCCAGCAGCCAATTCAGGGGACAGGGGTACGAGCAGTACTTC. Encoded protein: CASSQFRGQGYEQYF.

Within the sample, this clonotype is medium-sized. This sequence joins TRBV10-2 and TRBJ2-1; D is uncertain. V was clipped by 5 bases and J by 7 bases, with 9 bases between them. The CDR3 has 12 residues. Germline lookup yields CDR1 WSHSY and CDR2 SAAADI. CDR3: CASSLVGNEQFF. The DNA of the CDR3 is TGCGCCAGCAGTCTAGTAGGAAATGAGCAGTTCTTC.

The table lists this clonotype with many counts. The DNA of the CDR3 is TGTGCCAGCAGCTTGGACGGGAGAGTCGACAATGAGCAGTTCTTC. Translation: CASSLDGRVDNEQFF. The V call is TRBV5-4, the J call TRBJ2-1; possibly TRBD2 for D (6 bases). Germline-derived CDR1 and CDR2 are SGHNT and YYREEE (reference sequence). Deletions cut 0 bases from V and 5 bases from J, with 12 bases between. The CDR3 is 15 residues long.

This clonotype has a count of ten or more. V gene TRBV28 combines with J gene TRBJ2-3; 9 bases match TRBD1. The CDR3 is 13 amino acids. With 7 bases clipped from V and 5 bases from J, the junction kept 4 bases outside the gene matches. The germline V gene encodes CDR1 MDHEN and CDR2 SYDVKM. The chain's CDR3 is CASTTGGKDTQYF. CDR3 nucleotides: TGTGCCAGCACGACAGGGGGTAAAGATACGCAGTATTTT.